These 4 T cell receptor beta chains came from one sample sequenced in a study of blood T cell repertoires in COVID-19. This table comes from immunoSEQ multiplex PCR, and its TCRdb copy is limited to in-frame clones, with some not included. Altogether approximately 360,000 clones are present, less than 90% being singletons, with the ten largest covering over 4.5%. Sequencing was performed on PBMCs or T cells enriched from blood (not recorded which). The receptors stem from a woman aged 45 to 65 who had recovered from COVID-19.

CDR3 in amino acids: CASSSSSPGTGELFF. CDR3 nucleotide sequence: TGTGCCAGCAGCTCCAGCTCCCCGGGCACCGGGGAGCTGTTTTTT. The V and J genes are TRBV7-8 and TRBJ2-2; no firm D call. Trimming pared 4 bases from V and 4 bases from J, leaving 13 bases between. The CDR3 runs 15 residues. Germline lookup yields CDR1 SGHVS and CDR2 FQNEAQ.

The J gene is TRBJ1-1, the V gene TRBV9; 9 bases fit TRBD1. Germline CDR1 SGDLS, CDR2 YYNGEE. The CDR3 has 15 residues. The junction had 8 bases not matched to a gene; V was cut back by 3 bases and J by 5 bases. DNA for the CDR3: TGTGCCAGCAGCGCAATACAGGGGGCGTGGACTGAAGCTTTCTTT. This gives the protein CASSAIQGAWTEAFF.

The V and J genes are TRBV7-3 and TRBJ2-3, with TRBD2 matching over 9 bases. The length of the CDR3 is 16 residues. The V gene end was trimmed by 5 bases and the J gene end by 3 bases; junction bases not matched to a gene: 9. Germline CDR1 SGHTA, CDR2 FQGTGA. The CDR3 bases are TGTGCCAGCAGCGACACCTATAGCGGGAGTACAGATACGCAGTATTTT. It encodes CASSDTYSGSTDTQYF.

The V gene is TRBV7-9, the J gene TRBJ2-6; no clear D. With 1 base removed from V and 0 bases from J, the gap between germline ends came to 7 bases. Per germline, CDR1 SEHNR and CDR2 FQNEAQ (reference sequence). The CDR3 length is 16 residues. The CDR3 DNA sequence: TGTGCCAGCAGCTTAGTCACGAGCTCTGGGGCCAACGTCCTGACTTTC. The encoded protein is CASSLVTSSGANVLTF.